These 10 T cell receptor beta chains were sequenced from one sample in a study of blood T cell repertoires in COVID-19. The method was immunoSEQ multiplex PCR; TCRdb's version includes in-frame clones alone and lacks a portion of them. The data contain about 260,000 clones, 88% of them seen just once; the ten biggest clones take up 3%. The sequenced sample consisted of PBMCs or T cells enriched from blood (not recorded which). The receptors come from a woman aged 45-60 years who had recovered from COVID-19.

The rearrangement links TRBV5-4 to TRBJ1-2; the D gene is possibly TRBD1 (6 bases). Per germline, CDR1 SGHNT and CDR2 YYREEE (reference sequence). The length of the CDR3 is 16 residues. With 0 bases removed from V and 1 base from J, the gap between germline ends came to 13 bases. The DNA of the CDR3 is TGTGCCAGCAGCTTGGGGGCAGGGGCCGTTAACTATGGCTACACCTTC. Amino acids: CASSLGAGAVNYGYTF.

V gene TRBV7-3 combines with J gene TRBJ1-2, with D unclear. In germline, CDR1 is SGHTA, CDR2 FQGTGA. This CDR3 spans 16 amino acids. The V gene lost 4 bases and the J gene lost 0 bases, with 15 bases spanning the gap. CDR3 DNA sequence: TGTGCCAGCAGCTCTTTCCTGGGCCCAGCTAACTATGGCTACACCTTC. This sequence encodes CASSSFLGPANYGYTF. Variable domain in full (rest from reference TRBV7-3 and TRBJ1-2): GAGVSQTPSNKVTEKGKYVELRCDPISGHTALYWYRQSLGQGPEFLIYFQGTGAADDSGLPNDRFFAVRPEGSVSTLKIQRTERGDSAVYLCASSSFLGPANYGYTFGSGTRLTVV.

This clone has just a few counts. The chain combines TRBV9 with TRBJ1-5, with a possible D match to TRBD1 (5 bases). Trimming cost V 0 bases and J 6 bases, with 16 bases left between them. The CDR3 has 16 residues. Germline-derived CDR1 and CDR2 are SGDLS and YYNGEE. CDR3 nucleotides: TGTGCCAGCAGCGTAGCGCCAGGGCCCTCCGGTCAGCCCCAGCATTTT. The encoded protein is CASSVAPGPSGQPQHF.

The chain carries TRBV27 and TRBJ1-2; 8 bases agree with TRBD1. CDR1 and CDR2 (germline): MNHEY, SMNVEV (reference sequence). Trimming at V came to 1 base and at J to 8 bases, leaving 12 bases not matched to a gene. The length of the CDR3 is 16 residues. The CDR3 loop reads CASSLLGPGGAEGYTF. CDR3 bases: TGTGCCAGCAGTTTATTGGGTCCAGGGGGCGCGGAAGGCTACACCTTC.

This chain joins TRBV7-3 and TRBJ2-1, with D possibly TRBD2 on 6 matching bases. CDR3 length: 16 amino acids. V shed 2 bases and J shed 6 bases, with 17 bases lying between them. Germline V lookup: CDR1 SGHTA, CDR2 FQGTGA. Written as DNA, the CDR3 is TGTGCCAGCAGCTTAGTTGTCGGGGGAATGGGCAATGAGCAGTTCTTC. It is translated as CASSLVVGGMGNEQFF.

The chain employs TRBV2 and TRBJ1-5, with D unresolved. CDR3 length: 15 residues. Germline V gene sequence: CDR1 SNHLY, CDR2 FYNNEI. With 1 base removed from V and 2 bases from J, the gap between germline ends came to 9 bases. CDR3 protein: CASSEERVRNQPQHF. The CDR3 DNA reads as TGTGCCAGCAGTGAAGAACGCGTTCGCAATCAGCCCCAGCATTTT.

As for this clone: This same CDR3 is encoded by further DNA sequences in the sample. This chain uses TRBV10-3 with TRBJ2-2, with 7 bases identical to TRBD2. From germline, CDR1 is ENHRY and CDR2 SYGVKD. After removal of 3 bases from V and 2 bases from J, the junction contained 3 bases not matched to a gene. This CDR3 has 15 residues. The CDR3 bases are TGTGCCATCAGTGATCGCGGGAGAAACACCGGGGAGCTGTTTTTT. This codes for CAISDRGRNTGELFF.

V gene TRBV7-9 combines with J gene TRBJ2-7, with 14 positions matching TRBD2. With 5 bases clipped from V and 2 bases from J, the junction kept 11 bases outside the gene matches. In germline, CDR1 is SEHNR, CDR2 FQNEAQ (reference sequence). The CDR3 is 18 residues long. Here the CDR3 reads CASSGPGLAGEVPYEQYF. DNA for the CDR3: TGTGCCAGCAGCGGACCGGGACTAGCGGGGGAAGTTCCCTACGAGCAGTACTTC.

This chain links TRBV2 with TRBJ2-7; 8 bases fit TRBD2. The J segment lost 3 bases and the V segment lost 7 bases, leaving 8 bases of the junction unmatched. Germline lookup yields CDR1 SNHLY and CDR2 FYNNEI. The CDR3 has 14 amino acids. The chain's CDR3 is CASILLGTSYEQYF. Written as DNA, the CDR3 is TGTGCCAGCATTCTACTTGGGACTAGCTACGAGCAGTACTTC.

V is TRBV25-1 and J is TRBJ2-7; 11 bases match TRBD2. CDR3 length: 15 amino acids. J gave up 3 bases and V 2 bases, and 3 bases lay outside the gene matches. The germline CDR1 and CDR2 sequences are MGHDK and SYGVNS. DNA of the CDR3: TGTGCCAGCAGTGAAATAACTAGCGGGAGCTACGAGCAGTACTTC. This encodes CASSEITSGSYEQYF.